What follows are 11 T cell receptor beta chains derived from one specimen sequenced in a study of response to subunit inactivated influenza vaccine (dated by TCRdb to 2016 to 2019). The receptor library was made with RT-PCR. The data were produced on an Illumina HiSeq 2500. Starting from the raw public reads, TCRdb applied fastp trimming at Q25, assembled clones with MiXCR and retained in-frame beta chains. Records with the same CDR3 protein are collapsed into one entry carrying the most frequent genes and DNA. This sample lists a few hundred thousand distinct CDR3 sequences; around 15% were detected once. Jointly, the top ten make up roughly 10% of the sample. The sample in question was PBMCs from blood, obtained 12 days after vaccination. The origin of the receptors is a man aged 50-60 years who received an inactivated influenza vaccine. Donor details come from another sample of the same person, matched by shared clones.

This clonotype showed up many times. The rearrangement joins TRBV3-1 to TRBJ1-1, with D unclear. V gave up 1 base and J gave up 4 bases, with 4 bases separating them. This CDR3 comprises 12 residues. CDR1 and CDR2 (germline): LGHDT, YNNKEL (reference sequence). CDR3 DNA: TGTGCCAGCAGCCAAGGGTTCACTGAAGCTTTCTTT. This codes for CASSQGFTEAFF. Full variable domain (remainder filled in from reference TRBV3-1 and TRBJ1-1): DTAVSQTPKYLVTQMGNDKSIKCEQNLGHDTMYWYKQDSKKFLKIMFSYNNKELIINETVPNRFSPKSPDKAHLNLHINSLELGDSAVYFCASSQGFTEAFFGQGTRLTVV.

This clonotype showed up just a few times. The chain carries TRBV27 and TRBJ1-5; maybe TRBD1 (5 bases). From germline, CDR1 is MNHEY and CDR2 SMNVEV (reference sequence). The V gene lost 8 bases and the J gene lost 6 bases, with 17 bases spanning the gap. The CDR3 runs to 14 residues. The CDR3 protein is CASGDPSRSQPQHF. The CDR3 region has the DNA TGTGCCAGCGGGGACCCAAGTCGGAGTCAGCCCCAGCATTTT.

Only a few counts were recorded for this clonotype. The chain is built from TRBV7-3 and TRBJ2-1; 8 nucleotides agree with TRBD2. This CDR3 contains 17 residues. The germline CDR1 and CDR2 sequences are SGHTA and FQGTGA. With 5 bases clipped from V and 0 bases from J, the junction kept 9 bases outside the gene matches. The CDR3 nucleotides read TGTGCCAGCAGCCGACTAACTAGCGGAAGCTCCTACAATGAGCAGTTCTTC. It translates to CASSRLTSGSSYNEQFF.

This clonotype came up a few times. V usage is TRBV12-3 or TRBV12-4 and J usage is TRBJ1-2, with D tentatively TRBD1 (5 bases). Trimming removed 5 bases at V and 4 bases at J, with 11 bases between. The CDR3 contains 13 residues. CDR3 in DNA: TGTGCCAGCAGTCCTGGGGGTACCTATGGCTACACCTTC. It specifies CASSPGGTYGYTF.

This clonotype was detected a few times. The chain uses TRBV25-1 and TRBJ2-5; D possibly uses TRBD1 or TRBD2 (5 bases each). The germline gives CDR1 MGHDK, CDR2 SYGVNS. Trimming shortened V by 5 bases and J by 0 bases, and 10 bases separated the two germline ends. The CDR3 is 14 residues long. The CDR3 here is CASSKGTHQETQYF. As DNA, the CDR3 is TGTGCCAGCAGTAAAGGGACGCACCAAGAGACCCAGTACTTC.

Comments on this clonotype: This could be a read error, since a much larger clone is one nucleotide away. The chain has TRBV12-3 or TRBV12-4 and TRBJ2-2, with D unresolved. CDR3 length equals 13 residues. The V end was cut by 4 bases, the J end by 6 bases, with 9 bases between. DNA for the CDR3: TGTGCCAGCAGTTCCGGAGTAGCCGGGGAGCTGTTTTTT. Translating gives CASSSGVAGELFF.

This chain connects TRBV5-1 to TRBJ1-1, with a possible D match to TRBD1 (5 bases). Deletions cut 4 bases from V and 1 base from J, with 11 bases between. The germline gives CDR1 SGHRS, CDR2 YFSETQ. The CDR3 has 14 amino acids. The CDR3 loop reads CASSPSRGNTEAFF. In DNA form, the CDR3 reads TGCGCCAGCAGCCCGAGTAGGGGGAACACTGAAGCTTTCTTT.

This clonotype was seen more than once but under ten times. This rearrangement joins TRBV3-1 to TRBJ2-1; 7 nucleotides agree with TRBD1. CDR3 length: 16 amino acids. In germline, CDR1 is LGHDT, CDR2 YNNKEL (reference sequence). J lost 7 bases, V lost 3 bases, and 12 bases had no gene match. The CDR3 nucleotides are TGTGCCAGCAGCCAGAGGGGTTCGGGACAGATGAATGAGCAGTTCTTC. Its translation: CASSQRGSGQMNEQFF.

This clonotype was detected ten times or more. The chain has TRBV6-2 or TRBV6-3 and TRBJ2-1; no firm D call. Germline assignment: CDR1 MNHEY and CDR2 SVGEGT. This CDR3 spans 16 amino acids. Trimming removed 0 bases from V and 2 bases from J, with 11 bases in between. As DNA, the CDR3 is TGTGCCAGCAGTTACTCGCGAGGAAGGGCCTACAATGAGCAGTTCTTC. Protein sequence: CASSYSRGRAYNEQFF.

This clonotype was counted between two and nine times. CDR3 nucleotide sequence: TGTGCCAGCAGCCTTGGGGGCAGGGCAATCCAAGAGACCCAGTACTTC. Protein: CASSLGGRAIQETQYF. The gene calls are TRBV12-3 or TRBV12-4 and TRBJ2-5, with a possible D match to TRBD1 (6 bases). This CDR3 has 16 amino acids. Between the trimmed V and J ends, which lost 6 bases and 1 base, there was a span of 18 bases.

This clonotype came up many times. The CDR3 loop is CASSLDAGHQETQYF. The CDR3 coding sequence is TGCGCCAGCAGCTTGGATGCAGGCCACCAAGAGACCCAGTACTTC. V usage is TRBV5-1 and J usage is TRBJ2-5; D gene ambiguous. The CDR3 consists of 15 residues. V lost 0 bases to trimming and J lost 0 bases, with 9 bases between them. Germline CDR1 and CDR2: SGHRS and YFSETQ.